This TCR beta chain was identified in a study of monozygotic twins with inflammatory bowel disease. Per individual sample, eight separate reactions were used to make cDNA. Following a re-call of the 5' RACE reads, TCRdb has one entry per CDR3 protein and lacks DNA. This sample contains a few hundred thousand distinct CDR3 sequences. There are 12 residues in the CDR3. CDR1 is MNHEY, CDR2 SVGEGT, per germline. This TCR was recovered from a human donor with ulcerative colitis or Crohn's disease, or a healthy co-twin of an affected twin (not recorded which). Sample: blood. V and J are TRBV6-2 or TRBV6-3 and TRBJ2-7. The CDR3: CASSFGPVEQYF.